The rows below give T cell receptor beta chains drawn from one sample of a study of regulatory T cells in long-lasting Graves disease. Via MiXCR, TCRdb re-called the multiplex PCR reads, giving one row per CDR3 protein. This repertoire shows 650,000 to 850,000 distinct CDR3 sequences, around 30% found once; its top ten account for roughly 40%. Sequencing used peripheral blood mononuclear cells (PBMCs), obtained when the disease was refractory, from a patient treated with antithyroid drugs. The receptors shown here come from a female donor with Graves disease. Both conserved end residues are part of each CDR3. The D gene is left open where the match is weak. Rows give clone size only sometimes, using once, few, many, or a class for an expanded clone.

-	TRBD2	TRBV28	TRBJ2-7	18	TGTGCCAGCAGTCCTCCGGGACTAGCGGGAGATAGGGGCTACGAGCAGTACTTC	CASSPPGLAGDRGYEQYF
few	TRBD2	TRBV5-1	TRBJ2-1	17	TGCGCCAGCAGCCCGGTCCCCGGGACTAGCGGCTACAATGAGCAGTTCTTC	CASSPVPGTSGYNEQFF
few	TRBD1	TRBV29-1	TRBJ2-7	13	TGCAGCGTTGACGGGACAGGAACCTACGAGCAGTACTTC	CSVDGTGTYEQYF
-	-	TRBV20-1	TRBJ2-6	18	TGCAGTGCTAGCGTCGGTCCGGGGGCAAACTCTGGGGCCAACGTCCTGACTTTC	CSASVGPGANSGANVLTF
few	-	TRBV20-1	TRBJ2-2	14	TGCAGTGCTAGTGGAGGAGAGAACACCGGGGAGCTGTTTTTT	CSASGGENTGELFF
-	TRBD1	TRBV7-3	TRBJ2-5	14	TGTGCCAGCAGCTTATGGGCAGGGGGAGAGACCCAGTACTTC	CASSLWAGGETQYF
few	TRBD1	TRBV28	TRBJ1-1	14	TGTGCCAGCACATCGACAGGGAGGTACACTGAAGCTTTCTTT	CASTSTGRYTEAFF
-	-	TRBV27	TRBJ2-2	16	TGTGCCAGCAGTAGGACCGGGACATTGAACACCGGGGAGCTGTTTTTT	CASSRTGTLNTGELFF
few	-	TRBV6-2/TRBV6-3	TRBJ2-2	15	TGTGCCAGCAGTTATGGGGGAGAGGGGACCGGGGAGCTGTTTTTT	CASSYGGEGTGELFF
many	-	TRBV3-1	TRBJ1-1	12	TGTGCCAGCAGCCAAGGACAGAATGAAGCTTTCTTT	CASSQGQNEAFF
few	-	TRBV6-5	TRBJ1-5	14	TGTGCCAGCAGTTACTCGGGGTTGGAACAGCCCCAGCATTTT	CASSYSGLEQPQHF
-	-	TRBV6-2/TRBV6-3	TRBJ2-1	15	TGTGCCAGCAGTTCCCCCGCCGGGAGCGTCAATGAGCAGTTCTTC	CASSSPAGSVNEQFF
many	-	TRBV12-3/TRBV12-4	TRBJ2-5	13	TGTGCCAGCAGTTTACTAAACGGAGAGACCCAGTACTTC	CASSLLNGETQYF
many	-	TRBV2	TRBJ2-5	15	TGTGCCAGCAGTGAGATTGGGGGAGTACGGGAGACCCAGTACTTC	CASSEIGGVRETQYF
many	TRBD2	TRBV12-3/TRBV12-4	TRBJ2-7	15	TGTGCCAGCAGCCGCCCAGGACTAGCCTCCTACGAGCAGTACTTC	CASSRPGLASYEQYF
many	-	TRBV12-3/TRBV12-4	TRBJ2-5	16	TGTGCCAGCAATTTACTGGGACGTCAGACGCAAGAGACCCAGTACTTC	CASNLLGRQTQETQYF
once	-	TRBV5-1	TRBJ2-2	15	TGCGCCAGCAGCTTGGATACCACGAACACCGGGGAGCTGTTTTTT	CASSLDTTNTGELFF
few	-	TRBV5-5	TRBJ1-2	15	TGTGCCAGCAGGAGCCGGGCTCTTTCGAGTAATGGCTACACCTTC	CASRSRALSSNGYTF
-	-	TRBV7-2	TRBJ1-1	14	TGTGCCAGCAGAATAACGGGAGAGAACACTGAAACTTTCTTT	CASRITGENTETFF
-	-	TRBV27	TRBJ2-7	15	TGTGCCAGCAGTTTATCACCTACCAACCTCTACGAGCAGTACTTC	CASSLSPTNLYEQYF
-	-	TRBV7-9	TRBJ2-7	15	TGTGCCAGCAGCTCCGGGCCTCGAAACTCCTACGAGCAGTACTTC	CASSSGPRNSYEQYF
-	-	TRBV12-3/TRBV12-4	TRBJ2-2	15	TGTGCCAGCAGTTTCGCGACTCTGGGCACCGGGGAGCTGTTTTTT	CASSFATLGTGELFF
-	-	TRBV5-5	TRBJ2-7	14	TGTGCCAGCAGCTTGATAGGCCGAACGTACGAGCAGTACTTC	CASSLIGRTYEQYF
-	-	TRBV7-2	TRBJ1-5	13	TGTGCCAGCGCTGGGGGGGCATATCAGCCCCAGCATTTT	CASAGGAYQPQHF
-	TRBD2	TRBV10-3	TRBJ2-3	14	TGTGCCATCAGTGGACTAGCGGGAGCGGATACGCAGTATTTT	CAISGLAGADTQYF
once	-	TRBV12-3/TRBV12-4	TRBJ1-5	14	TGTGCCAGCAGTACCGGGGGCTGGGGTCAGCCCCAGCATTTT	CASSTGGWGQPQHF
few	-	TRBV3-1	TRBJ1-6	12	TGTGCCAGCAGCCTACTGAAAGCACCCCTCCACTTT	CASSLLKAPLHF
few	-	TRBV20-1	TRBJ1-2	13	TGCAGTGCTAGCTTCGCTCCTGACTATGGCTACACCTTC	CSASFAPDYGYTF